This TCR beta chain emerged from a study of cytomegalovirus exposure and HLA in healthy donors. Study conclusions and caveats: Later analysis identified a missense DCLRE1C variant that was linked to TCR beta V- and J-gene trimming. Productive rates of about 90% or about 30% were seen for most TCR beta V segments in an earlier analysis.

Turning to this clone: Antigen unknown.

V dropped 2 bases and J dropped 3 bases, with 8 bases sitting between them. Germline V gene lookup returns CDR1 SGHVS and CDR2 FQNEAQ. The CDR3 has 13 amino acids. The primer mix had 60 Vbeta and 13 Jbeta primers. Sequencing used immunoSEQ multiplex PCR; TCRdb keeps in-frame clones, though not all of them. The sample records around 140,000 clones, about three quarters being singletons. Sequencing was performed on PBMCs. The genes are TRBV7-8 and TRBJ2-7; no clear D gene. The TCR was taken from a woman in her late teens or twenties in good health and CMV-seronegative. CDR3 sequence (DNA): TGTGCCAGCAGCTTAAATCTTATCTACGAGCAGTACTTC. Its translation: CASSLNLIYEQYF.